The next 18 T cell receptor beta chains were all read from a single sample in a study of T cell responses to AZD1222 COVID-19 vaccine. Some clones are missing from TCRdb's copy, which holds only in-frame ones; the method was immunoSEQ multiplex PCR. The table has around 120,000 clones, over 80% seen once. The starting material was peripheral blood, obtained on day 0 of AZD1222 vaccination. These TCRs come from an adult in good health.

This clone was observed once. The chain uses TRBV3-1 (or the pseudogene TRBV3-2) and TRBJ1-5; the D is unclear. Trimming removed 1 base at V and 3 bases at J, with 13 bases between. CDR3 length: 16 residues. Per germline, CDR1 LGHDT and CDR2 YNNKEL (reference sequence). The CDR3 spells CASSQVEPVANQPQHF. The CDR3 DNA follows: TGTGCCAGCAGCCAAGTAGAACCCGTCGCCAATCAGCCCCAGCATTTT.

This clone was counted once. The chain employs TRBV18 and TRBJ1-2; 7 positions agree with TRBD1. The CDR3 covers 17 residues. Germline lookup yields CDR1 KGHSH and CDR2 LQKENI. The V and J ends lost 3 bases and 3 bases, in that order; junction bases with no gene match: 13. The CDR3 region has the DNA TGTGCCAGCTCACCCTTATCGACAGGGCGGGTGGACTATGGCTACACCTTC. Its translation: CASSPLSTGRVDYGYTF.

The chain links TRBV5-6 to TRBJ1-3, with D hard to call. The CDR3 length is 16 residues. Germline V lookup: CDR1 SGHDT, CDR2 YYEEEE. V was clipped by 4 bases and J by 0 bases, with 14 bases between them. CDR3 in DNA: TGTGCCAGCAGCGGCATAAAGACTGACTCTGGAAACACCATATATTTT. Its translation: CASSGIKTDSGNTIYF.

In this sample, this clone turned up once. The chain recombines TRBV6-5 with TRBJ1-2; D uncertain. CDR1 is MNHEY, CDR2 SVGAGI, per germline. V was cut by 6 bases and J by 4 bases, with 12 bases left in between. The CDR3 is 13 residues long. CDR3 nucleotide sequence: TGTGCCAGCAGAAGTGAAGACCTCTATGGCTACACCTTC. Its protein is CASRSEDLYGYTF.

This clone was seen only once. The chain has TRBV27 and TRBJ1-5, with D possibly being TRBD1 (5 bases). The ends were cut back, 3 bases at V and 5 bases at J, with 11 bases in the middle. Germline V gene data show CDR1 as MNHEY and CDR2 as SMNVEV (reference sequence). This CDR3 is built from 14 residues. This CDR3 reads CASSFGRDHQPQHF. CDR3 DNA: TGTGCCAGCAGTTTCGGCAGGGACCATCAGCCCCAGCATTTT.

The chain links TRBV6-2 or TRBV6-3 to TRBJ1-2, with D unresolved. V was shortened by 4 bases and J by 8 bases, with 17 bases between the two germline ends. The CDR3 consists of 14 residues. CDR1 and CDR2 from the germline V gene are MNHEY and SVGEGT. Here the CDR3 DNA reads TGTGCCAGCAGTTCGAGACCGGAAAGTGGCGGCTACACCTTC. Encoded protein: CASSSRPESGGYTF.

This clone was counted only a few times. CDR3 sequence reads: CASSLTGEGAYEQYF. CDR3 sequence (DNA): TGTGCCAGCAGCCTGACAGGGGAGGGAGCCTACGAGCAGTACTTC. The chain is built from TRBV6-2 or TRBV6-3 and TRBJ2-7, with a weak D call TRBD1 (8 bases). This CDR3 comprises 15 residues. With 6 bases removed from V and 2 bases from J, the gap between germline ends came to 17 bases. CDR1 is MNHEY and CDR2 is SVGEGT in the germline V gene.

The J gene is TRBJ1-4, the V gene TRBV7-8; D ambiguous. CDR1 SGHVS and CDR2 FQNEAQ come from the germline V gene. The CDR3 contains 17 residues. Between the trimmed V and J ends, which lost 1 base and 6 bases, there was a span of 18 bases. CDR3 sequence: CASSLDFTRVGDEKLFF. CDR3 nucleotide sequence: TGTGCCAGCAGCTTAGACTTTACACGGGTGGGTGATGAAAAACTGTTTTTT.

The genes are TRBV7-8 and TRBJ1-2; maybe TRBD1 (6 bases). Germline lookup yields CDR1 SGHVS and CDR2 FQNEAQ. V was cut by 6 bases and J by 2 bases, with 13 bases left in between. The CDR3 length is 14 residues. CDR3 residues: CASSLLTGNYGYTF. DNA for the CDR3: TGTGCCAGCAGTCTACTAACAGGGAACTATGGCTACACCTTC.

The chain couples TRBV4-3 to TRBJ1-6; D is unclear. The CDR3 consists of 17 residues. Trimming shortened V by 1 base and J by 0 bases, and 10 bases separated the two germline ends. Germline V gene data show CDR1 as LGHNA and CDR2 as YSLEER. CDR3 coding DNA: TGCGCCAGCAGCCAAGCCTGGAGGAGCTCCTATAATTCACCCCTCCACTTT. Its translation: CASSQAWRSSYNSPLHF.

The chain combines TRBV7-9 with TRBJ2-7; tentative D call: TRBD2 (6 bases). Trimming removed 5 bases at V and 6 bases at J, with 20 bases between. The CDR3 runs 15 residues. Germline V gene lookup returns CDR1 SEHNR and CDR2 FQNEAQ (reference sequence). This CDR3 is CASSTSGAGKGEQYF. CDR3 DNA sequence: TGTGCCAGCAGCACCAGTGGGGCGGGGAAGGGCGAGCAGTACTTC.

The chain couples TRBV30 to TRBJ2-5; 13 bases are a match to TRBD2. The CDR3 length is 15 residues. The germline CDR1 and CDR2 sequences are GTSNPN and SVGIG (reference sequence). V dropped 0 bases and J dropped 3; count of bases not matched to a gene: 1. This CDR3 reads CAWSVGLAGEETQYF. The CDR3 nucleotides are TGTGCCTGGAGTGTAGGACTAGCGGGGGAAGAGACCCAGTACTTC.

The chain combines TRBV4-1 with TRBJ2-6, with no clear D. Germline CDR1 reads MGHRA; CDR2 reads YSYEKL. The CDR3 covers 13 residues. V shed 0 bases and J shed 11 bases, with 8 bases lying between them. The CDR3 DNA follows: TGCGCCAGCAGCCAAGAAGGGCAGGACGTCCTGACTTTC. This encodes CASSQEGQDVLTF.

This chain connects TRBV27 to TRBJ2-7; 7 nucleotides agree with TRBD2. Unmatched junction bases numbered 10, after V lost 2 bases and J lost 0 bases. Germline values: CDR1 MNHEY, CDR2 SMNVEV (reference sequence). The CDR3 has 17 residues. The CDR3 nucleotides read TGTGCCAGCAGTTTAACCCCCCTAGCGGTGAGCTCCTACGAGCAGTACTTC. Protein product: CASSLTPLAVSSYEQYF.

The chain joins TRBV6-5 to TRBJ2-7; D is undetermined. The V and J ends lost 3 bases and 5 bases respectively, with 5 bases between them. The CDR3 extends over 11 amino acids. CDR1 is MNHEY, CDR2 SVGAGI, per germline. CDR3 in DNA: TGTGCCAGCAGTTATCTCGACGAGCAGTACTTC. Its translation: CASSYLDEQYF.

CDR3 protein: CASSLGGQGTEKLFF. CDR3 in DNA: TGTGCCAGCAGCTTAGGGGGACAGGGGACTGAAAAACTGTTTTTT. V usage is TRBV7-2 and J usage is TRBJ1-4; 10 bases align to TRBD1. CDR1 SGHTA and CDR2 FQGNSA come from the germline V gene. Unmatched junction bases numbered 3, after V lost 1 base and J lost 7 bases. This CDR3 has 15 residues.

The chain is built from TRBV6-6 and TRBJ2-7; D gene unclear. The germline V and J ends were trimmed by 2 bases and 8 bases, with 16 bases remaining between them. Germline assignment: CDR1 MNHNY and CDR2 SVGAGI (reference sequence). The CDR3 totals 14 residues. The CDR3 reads CASSYTPDGFKQYF. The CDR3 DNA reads TGTGCCAGCAGTTACACCCCGGACGGCTTCAAGCAGTACTTC.

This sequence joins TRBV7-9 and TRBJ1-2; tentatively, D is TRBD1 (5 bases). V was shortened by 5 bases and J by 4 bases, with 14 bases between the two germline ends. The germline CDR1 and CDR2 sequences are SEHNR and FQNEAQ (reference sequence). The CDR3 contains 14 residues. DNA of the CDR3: TGTGCCAGCAGCCCCGGACAAATCCCCTATGGCTACACCTTC. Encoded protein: CASSPGQIPYGYTF.